The entry below describes one T cell receptor beta chain. Trimming took off 3 bases at V and 12 bases at J, with 15 bases between the two ends. This CDR3 contains 14 residues. Germline V gene data show CDR1 as KGHSH and CDR2 as LQKENI. It was with a sample-barcoded 5' primer and a J-beta primer mix that a second PCR of roughly 7 to 12 cycles was run. TCRdb used MiXCR to reprocess the 5' RACE reads, holding one entry per CDR3 protein. The sample shows 270,000 or so distinct CDR3 sequences, roughly 29% of them seen only once. These data originate in a study of blood T cells in healthy people across ages.

This TCR was sampled from a woman aged 70 to 79 in good health. The chain uses TRBV18 and TRBJ1-6; possible D gene TRBD1, 6 bases. What was sequenced was blood. CDR3 sequence: CASSPTDRAQPLHF. In DNA, the CDR3 is TGTGCCAGCTCACCTACGGACAGAGCACAACCCCTCCACTTT. Complete variable domain (other parts from reference TRBV18 and TRBJ1-6): NAGVMQNPRHLVRRRGQEARLRCSPMKGHSHVYWYRQLPEEGLKFMVYLQKENIIDESGMPKERFSAEFPKEGPSILRIQQVVRGDSAAYFCASSPTDRAQPLHFGNGTRLTVT.